This T cell receptor beta chain was captured in a study of CD8 T cells in Susac syndrome. Findings and caveats of the study: It was acknowledged in the study that its TCR sequencing and HLA analysis involved a relatively small number of individuals.

With random hexamers, reverse transcription was performed on about 0.5 to 1 ug of RNA. The TCR beta CDR3 was amplified by immunoSEQ multiplex PCR across 54 Vbeta, 13 Jbeta. TCRdb reanalysed the immunoSEQ multiplex PCR reads using MiXCR and keeps one entry per CDR3 protein. The data hold 100,000 to 150,000 distinct CDR3 sequences, with around 94% observed a single time. The study sequenced TCR beta in blood CD8+ and CD4+ T cells. Purification of the CD8+ and CD4+ T cells relied on negative isolation, and TEMRA cells underwent FACS enrichment. V lost 2 bases to trimming and J lost 5 bases; unmatched junction nucleotides: 10. Germline CDR1 MNHEY, CDR2 SVGAGI. This CDR3 comprises 16 residues. With respect to this clonotype: What it recognizes is unknown.

The sequencing sample was made of CD4+ T cells from PBMCs. The source is a human donor in good health. The V call is TRBV6-5, the J call TRBJ2-7; 9 positions match TRBD1. CDR3 sequence: CASSYVSGTGKDEQYF. CDR3 bases: TGTGCCAGCAGTTACGTCTCCGGGACAGGGAAGGACGAGCAGTACTTC.